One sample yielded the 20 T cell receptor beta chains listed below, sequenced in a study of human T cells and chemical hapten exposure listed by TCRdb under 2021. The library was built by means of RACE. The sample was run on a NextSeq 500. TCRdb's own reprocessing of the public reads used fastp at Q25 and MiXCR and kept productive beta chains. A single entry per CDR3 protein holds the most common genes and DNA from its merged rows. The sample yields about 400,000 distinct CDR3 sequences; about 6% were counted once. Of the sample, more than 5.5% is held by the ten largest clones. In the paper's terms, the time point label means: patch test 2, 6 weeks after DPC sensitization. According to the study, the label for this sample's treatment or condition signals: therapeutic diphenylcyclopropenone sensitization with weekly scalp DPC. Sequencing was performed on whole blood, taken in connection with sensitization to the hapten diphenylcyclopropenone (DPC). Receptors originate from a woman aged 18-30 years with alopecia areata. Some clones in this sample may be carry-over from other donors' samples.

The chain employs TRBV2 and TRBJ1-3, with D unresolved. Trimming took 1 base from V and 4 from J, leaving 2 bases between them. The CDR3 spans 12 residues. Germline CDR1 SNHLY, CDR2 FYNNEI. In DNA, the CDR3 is TGTGCCAGCAGTGAAGACGGAAACACCATATATTTT. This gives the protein CASSEDGNTIYF.

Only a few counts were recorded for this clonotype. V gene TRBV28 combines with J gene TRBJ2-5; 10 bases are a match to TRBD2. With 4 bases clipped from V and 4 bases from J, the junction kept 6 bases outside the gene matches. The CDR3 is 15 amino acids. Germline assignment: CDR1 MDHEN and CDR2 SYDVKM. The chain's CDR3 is CASSSQRGGAETQYF. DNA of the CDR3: TGTGCCAGCAGTTCGCAGCGGGGGGGCGCAGAGACCCAGTACTTC.

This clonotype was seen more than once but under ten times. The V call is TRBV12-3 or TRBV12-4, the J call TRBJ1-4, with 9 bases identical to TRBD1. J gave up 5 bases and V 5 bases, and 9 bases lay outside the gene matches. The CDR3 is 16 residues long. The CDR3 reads CASSKRNRGLNEKLFF. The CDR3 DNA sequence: TGTGCCAGCAGTAAAAGGAACAGGGGGCTAAATGAAAAACTGTTTTTT.

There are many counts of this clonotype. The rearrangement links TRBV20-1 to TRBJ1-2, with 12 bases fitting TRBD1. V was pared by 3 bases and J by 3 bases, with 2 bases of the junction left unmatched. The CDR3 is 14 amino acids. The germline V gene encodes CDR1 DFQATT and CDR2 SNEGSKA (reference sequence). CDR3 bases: TGCAGTGCTAGGAGGGACAGGGGGCACTATGGCTACACCTTC. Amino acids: CSARRDRGHYGYTF.

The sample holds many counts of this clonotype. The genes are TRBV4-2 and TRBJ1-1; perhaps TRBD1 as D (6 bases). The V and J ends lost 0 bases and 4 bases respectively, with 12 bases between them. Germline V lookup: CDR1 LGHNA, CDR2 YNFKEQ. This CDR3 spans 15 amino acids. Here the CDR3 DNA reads TGTGCCAGCAGCCAAGATCAGGGGTTTAGCACTGAAGCTTTCTTT. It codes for CASSQDQGFSTEAFF.

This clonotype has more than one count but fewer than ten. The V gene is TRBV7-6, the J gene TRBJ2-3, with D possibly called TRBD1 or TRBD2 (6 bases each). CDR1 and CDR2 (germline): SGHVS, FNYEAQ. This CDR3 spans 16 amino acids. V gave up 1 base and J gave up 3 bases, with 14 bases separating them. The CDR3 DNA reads TGTGCCAGCAGCTTAGTGTTCAAGGGGGGTACAGATACGCAGTATTTT. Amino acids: CASSLVFKGGTDTQYF.

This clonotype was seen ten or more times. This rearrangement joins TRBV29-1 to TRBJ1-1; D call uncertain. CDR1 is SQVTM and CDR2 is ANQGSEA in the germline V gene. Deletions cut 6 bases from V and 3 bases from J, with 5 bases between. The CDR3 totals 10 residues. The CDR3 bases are TGCAGCGTATTCTACACTGAAGCTTTCTTT. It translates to CSVFYTEAFF.

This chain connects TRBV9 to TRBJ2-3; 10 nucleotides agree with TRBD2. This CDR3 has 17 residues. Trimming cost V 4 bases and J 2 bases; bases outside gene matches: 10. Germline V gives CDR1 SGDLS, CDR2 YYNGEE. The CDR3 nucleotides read TGTGCCAGCAGCTCAAGGGGGAGCGGGGGGGCCACAGATACGCAGTATTTT. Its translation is CASSSRGSGGATDTQYF.

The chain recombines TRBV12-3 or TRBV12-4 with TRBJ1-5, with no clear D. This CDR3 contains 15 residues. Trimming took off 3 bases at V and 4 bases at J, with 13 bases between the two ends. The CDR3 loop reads CASSLTATQNQPQHF. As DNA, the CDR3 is TGTGCCAGCAGTTTGACGGCCACTCAAAATCAGCCCCAGCATTTT.

The chain's CDR3 is CASSLDPHGTTHSYEQYF. In DNA form, the CDR3 reads TGCGCCAGCAGCTTGGATCCACATGGGACTACTCACTCCTACGAGCAGTACTTC. The chain carries TRBV5-1 and TRBJ2-7, with 7 bases aligning to TRBD2. From germline, CDR1 is SGHRS and CDR2 YFSETQ. Trimming at V came to 0 bases and at J to 0 bases, leaving 12 bases not matched to a gene. This CDR3 contains 18 residues.

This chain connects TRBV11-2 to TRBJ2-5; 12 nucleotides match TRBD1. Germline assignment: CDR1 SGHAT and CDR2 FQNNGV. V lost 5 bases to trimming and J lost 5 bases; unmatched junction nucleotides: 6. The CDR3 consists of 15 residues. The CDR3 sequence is CASSLGTGGRETQYF. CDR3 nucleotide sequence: TGTGCCAGCAGCCTGGGGACAGGGGGCCGGGAGACCCAGTACTTC.

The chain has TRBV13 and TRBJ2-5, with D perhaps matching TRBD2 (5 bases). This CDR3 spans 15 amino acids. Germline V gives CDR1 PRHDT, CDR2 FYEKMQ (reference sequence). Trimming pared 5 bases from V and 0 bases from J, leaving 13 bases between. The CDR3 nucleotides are TGTGCCAGCAGCCGAGGATGGAGGAACCAAGAGACCCAGTACTTC. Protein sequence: CASSRGWRNQETQYF.

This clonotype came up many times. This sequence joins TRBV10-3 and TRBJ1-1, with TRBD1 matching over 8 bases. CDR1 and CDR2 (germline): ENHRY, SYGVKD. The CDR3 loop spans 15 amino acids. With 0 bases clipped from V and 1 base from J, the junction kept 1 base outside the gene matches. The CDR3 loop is CAISESGQGNTEAFF. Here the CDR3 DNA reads TGTGCCATCAGTGAGTCTGGACAGGGGAACACTGAAGCTTTCTTT.

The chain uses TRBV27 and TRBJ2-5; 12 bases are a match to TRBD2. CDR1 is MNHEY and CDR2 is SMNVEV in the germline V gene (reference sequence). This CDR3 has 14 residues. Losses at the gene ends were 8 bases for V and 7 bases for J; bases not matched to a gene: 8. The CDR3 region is CASRTSGDFATQYF. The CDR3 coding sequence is TGTGCCAGCCGGACTAGCGGGGACTTTGCGACCCAGTACTTC.

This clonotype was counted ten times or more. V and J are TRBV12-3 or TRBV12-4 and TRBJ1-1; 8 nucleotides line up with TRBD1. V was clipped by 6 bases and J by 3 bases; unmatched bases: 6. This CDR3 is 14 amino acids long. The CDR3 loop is CASSPGQGYTEAFF. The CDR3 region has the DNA TGTGCCAGCAGCCCTGGACAGGGATACACTGAAGCTTTCTTT.

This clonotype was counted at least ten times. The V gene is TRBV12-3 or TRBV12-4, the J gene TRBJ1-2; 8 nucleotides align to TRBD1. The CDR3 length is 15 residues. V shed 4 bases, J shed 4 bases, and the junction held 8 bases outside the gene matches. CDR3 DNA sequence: TGTGCCAGCAGTTCCCAGGCGACAGGGGCCTATGGCTACACCTTC. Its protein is CASSSQATGAYGYTF.

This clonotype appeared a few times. The CDR3 sequence is CASSLVRLADNEQFF. CDR3 bases: TGTGCCAGCAGCTTAGTTCGACTAGCGGACAATGAGCAGTTCTTC. V and J are TRBV7-2 and TRBJ2-1, with 9 bases lining up with TRBD2. The germline gives CDR1 SGHTA, CDR2 FQGNSA. V lost 1 base, J lost 5 bases, and 3 bases stayed unmatched. The CDR3 is 15 residues long.

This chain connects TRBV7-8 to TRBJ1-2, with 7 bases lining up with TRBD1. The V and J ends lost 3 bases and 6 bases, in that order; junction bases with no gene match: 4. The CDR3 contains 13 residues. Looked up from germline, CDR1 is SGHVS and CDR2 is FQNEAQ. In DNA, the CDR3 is TGTGCCAGCAGCTTGACAGGGAGCAATGGCTACACCTTC. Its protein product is CASSLTGSNGYTF. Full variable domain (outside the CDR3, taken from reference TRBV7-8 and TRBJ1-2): GAGVSQSPRYKVAKRGQDVALRCDPISGHVSLFWYQQALGQGPEFLTYFQNEAQLDKSGLPSDRFFAERPEGSVSTLKIQRTQQEDSAVYLCASSLTGSNGYTFGSGTRLTVV.

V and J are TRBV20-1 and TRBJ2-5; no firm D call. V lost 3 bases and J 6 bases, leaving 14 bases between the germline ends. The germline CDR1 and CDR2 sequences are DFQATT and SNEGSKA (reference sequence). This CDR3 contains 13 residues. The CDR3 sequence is CSASHPNIKTQYF. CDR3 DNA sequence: TGCAGTGCTAGTCATCCTAACATAAAGACCCAGTACTTC.

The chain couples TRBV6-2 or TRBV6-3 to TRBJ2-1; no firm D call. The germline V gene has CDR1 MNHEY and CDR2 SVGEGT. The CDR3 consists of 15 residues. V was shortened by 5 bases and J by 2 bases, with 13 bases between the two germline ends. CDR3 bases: TGTGCCAGCAGTCGCGGTGGCGGTCCCTACAATGAGCAGTTCTTC. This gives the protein CASSRGGGPYNEQFF.